This T cell receptor beta chain was retrieved from a study of human T cells and chemical hapten exposure. Whole-study context: Patients, largely female, had alopecia areata, totalis or universalis.

Time point defined: patch test 3, about 24 weeks after DPC sensitization. The treatment denotes: therapeutic diphenylcyclopropenone sensitization with weekly scalp DPC. Each patch test followed a blood draw. The authors' processing: Samples ranged from roughly 23,224 to 690,600 TCRs, with a median of approximately 96,000. TCRdb ran MiXCR on the RACE reads and lists one entry per CDR3 protein. TCRdb, not the authors, supplied the V and J calls. The table includes about 160,000 distinct CDR3 sequences, around a quarter detected once. Per the germline V gene, CDR1 is SGHAT and CDR2 is FQNNGV. The CDR3 consists of 16 residues. The V segment lost 1 base and the J segment 9 bases; nucleotides outside the gene matches: 12. This clonotype was observed a few times.

The input for sequencing was whole blood, taken in connection with sensitization to the hapten diphenylcyclopropenone (DPC). The chain has TRBV11-2 and TRBJ2-1; 7 bases line up with TRBD2. This clonotype was sampled from a woman younger than 30 with alopecia areata. Some clones in this sample may be carry-over from other donors' samples. CDR3 residues: CASSLVRGVTTSEQFF. The CDR3 DNA follows: TGTGCCAGCAGCTTAGTCCGGGGGGTTACCACAAGTGAGCAGTTCTTC.